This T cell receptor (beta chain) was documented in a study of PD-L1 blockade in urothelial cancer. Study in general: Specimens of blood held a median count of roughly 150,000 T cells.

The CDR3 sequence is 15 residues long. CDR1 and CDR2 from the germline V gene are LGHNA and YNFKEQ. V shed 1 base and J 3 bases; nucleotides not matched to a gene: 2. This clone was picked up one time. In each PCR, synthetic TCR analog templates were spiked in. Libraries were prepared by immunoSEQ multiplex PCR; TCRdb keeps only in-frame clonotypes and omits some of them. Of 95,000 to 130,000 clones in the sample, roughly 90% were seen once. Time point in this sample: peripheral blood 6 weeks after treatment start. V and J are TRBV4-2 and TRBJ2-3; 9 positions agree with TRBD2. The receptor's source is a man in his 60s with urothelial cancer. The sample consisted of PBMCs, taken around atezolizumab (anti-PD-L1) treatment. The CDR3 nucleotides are TGTGCCAGCAGCCAAGGCGGGGGGGCTACAGATACGCAGTATTTT. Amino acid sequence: CASSQGGGATDTQYF.